These T cell receptor beta chains were read from a single sample in a study of T cell responses to AZD1222 COVID-19 vaccine. Clones were read by immunoSEQ multiplex PCR, and TCRdb kept only the in-frame ones, dropping some. Altogether 100,000 or so clones are present, 87% being singletons, with the ten largest covering 3% to 3.5%. Material: peripheral blood, obtained on day 0 of AZD1222 vaccination. These TCRs come from an adult in good health. The CDR3 runs from the conserved cysteine through the conserved F or W. The order of the fields is J gene, V gene, D gene, CDR3 length, clone size, CDR3 DNA, CDR3 protein. A D gene is named only where the DNA matches it firmly. A clone size is listed for some rows: how often the clone was seen (once, few, many), or a class if it is expanded.

j_call: TRBJ1-2
v_call: TRBV29-1
d_call: .
cdr3_length: 16
clone_size: .
cdr3_nt: TGCAGCGTTGTATATCACAGGGACCTCGCTAAGGATGGCTACACCTTC
cdr3_aa: CSVVYHRDLAKDGYTF

j_call: TRBJ1-2
v_call: TRBV6-2/TRBV6-3
d_call: .
cdr3_length: 12
clone_size: .
cdr3_nt: TGTGCCAGCAGTTCTCGCAACTATGGCTACACCTTC
cdr3_aa: CASSSRNYGYTF

j_call: TRBJ2-3
v_call: TRBV19
d_call: TRBD2
cdr3_length: 15
clone_size: .
cdr3_nt: TGTGCCAGTAGTCCGACTAGCGGGCCCACAGATACGCAGTATTTT
cdr3_aa: CASSPTSGPTDTQYF

j_call: TRBJ1-4
v_call: TRBV4-3
d_call: TRBD1
cdr3_length: 15
clone_size: .
cdr3_nt: TGCGCCAGCAGCCACAACAGGGGGCCGGATGAAAAACTGTTTTTT
cdr3_aa: CASSHNRGPDEKLFF

j_call: TRBJ1-4
v_call: TRBV18
d_call: .
cdr3_length: 13
clone_size: .
cdr3_nt: TGTGCCAGCTCACCGACGACCCGGGAAAAACTGTTTTTT
cdr3_aa: CASSPTTREKLFF

j_call: TRBJ2-5
v_call: TRBV7-9
d_call: .
cdr3_length: 12
clone_size: once
cdr3_nt: TGTGCCAGCAGCTCGGGTGGAGGGACCCAGTACTTC
cdr3_aa: CASSSGGGTQYF

j_call: TRBJ2-5
v_call: TRBV5-1
d_call: TRBD1
cdr3_length: 14
clone_size: .
cdr3_nt: TGCGCCAGCAGCTTGTCAGGGGGCATCGAGACCCAGTACTTC
cdr3_aa: CASSLSGGIETQYF

j_call: TRBJ1-1
v_call: TRBV10-3
d_call: .
cdr3_length: 15
clone_size: .
cdr3_nt: TGTGCCATCAGTGAGTCGAACCGATGGAACACTGAAGCTTTCTTT
cdr3_aa: CAISESNRWNTEAFF

j_call: TRBJ1-1
v_call: TRBV19
d_call: .
cdr3_length: 14
clone_size: .
cdr3_nt: TGTGCCAGTACAATGGGACGGTTGAACACTGAAGCTTTCTTT
cdr3_aa: CASTMGRLNTEAFF

j_call: TRBJ1-2
v_call: TRBV4-1
d_call: TRBD1
cdr3_length: 15
clone_size: .
cdr3_nt: TGCGCCAGCAGCCAACCGGGACAGCTAGACTATGGCTACACCTTC
cdr3_aa: CASSQPGQLDYGYTF

j_call: TRBJ2-7
v_call: TRBV6-5
d_call: TRBD1
cdr3_length: 13
clone_size: .
cdr3_nt: TGTGCCAGCGGCGACAGGGTTGGATACGAGCAGTACTTC
cdr3_aa: CASGDRVGYEQYF

j_call: TRBJ2-2
v_call: TRBV20-1
d_call: .
cdr3_length: 15
clone_size: once
cdr3_nt: TGCAGTGCTAGTCCTTTTGTCAGAGTGGCCGGGGAGCTGTTTTTT
cdr3_aa: CSASPFVRVAGELFF

j_call: TRBJ2-3
v_call: TRBV7-2
d_call: TRBD2
cdr3_length: 15
clone_size: .
cdr3_nt: TGTGCCAGCAGCTCGACTAGCGGGGGGACCTATACGCAGTATTTT
cdr3_aa: CASSSTSGGTYTQYF

j_call: TRBJ1-1
v_call: TRBV18
d_call: .
cdr3_length: 13
clone_size: .
cdr3_nt: TGTGCCAGCTCACCGGGGGTGAACACTGAAGCTTTCTTT
cdr3_aa: CASSPGVNTEAFF

j_call: TRBJ2-1
v_call: TRBV6-2/TRBV6-3
d_call: TRBD2
cdr3_length: 17
clone_size: .
cdr3_nt: TGTGCCAGCAGTTACTCCTCCGGGCGGGGGATCTACAATGAGCAGTTCTTC
cdr3_aa: CASSYSSGRGIYNEQFF

j_call: TRBJ1-2
v_call: TRBV25-1
d_call: .
cdr3_length: 13
clone_size: .
cdr3_nt: TGTGCCAGCAGTGAAAGGAGGGAACATGGCTACACCTTC
cdr3_aa: CASSERREHGYTF

j_call: TRBJ2-1
v_call: TRBV19
d_call: TRBD1
cdr3_length: 16
clone_size: .
cdr3_nt: TGTGCCAGTAGTATCCCCCCGTCAGGGGGCTTCAATGAGCAGTTCTTC
cdr3_aa: CASSIPPSGGFNEQFF

j_call: TRBJ2-1
v_call: TRBV5-5
d_call: .
cdr3_length: 14
clone_size: .
cdr3_nt: TGTGCCAGCAGCCCAGTCCTGGGGGGTGTTGAGCAGTTCTTC
cdr3_aa: CASSPVLGGVEQFF

j_call: TRBJ2-1
v_call: TRBV5-1
d_call: .
cdr3_length: 17
clone_size: .
cdr3_nt: TGCGCCAGCAGCTTGATCAACCAGGTCTCTCCCTACAATGAGCAGTTCTTC
cdr3_aa: CASSLINQVSPYNEQFF

j_call: TRBJ1-6
v_call: TRBV5-6
d_call: .
cdr3_length: 14
clone_size: .
cdr3_nt: TGTGCCAGCAGCTTGAGGCGGCGGAATTCACCCCTCCACTTT
cdr3_aa: CASSLRRRNSPLHF

j_call: TRBJ1-5
v_call: TRBV6-5
d_call: .
cdr3_length: 13
clone_size: .
cdr3_nt: TGTGCCAGCAGGGGTAATAGCAATCAGCCCCAGCATTTT
cdr3_aa: CASRGNSNQPQHF

j_call: TRBJ1-1
v_call: TRBV7-8
d_call: .
cdr3_length: 14
clone_size: .
cdr3_nt: TGTGCCAGCAGCCCCAAACAGGGTTTCACTGAAGCTTTCTTT
cdr3_aa: CASSPKQGFTEAFF

j_call: TRBJ2-5
v_call: TRBV3-1/TRBV3-2
d_call: TRBD2
cdr3_length: 16
clone_size: .
cdr3_nt: TGTGCCAGCAGCCGGGGACTAGCGGGGGGTGGAGAGACCCAGTACTTC
cdr3_aa: CASSRGLAGGGETQYF

j_call: TRBJ1-1
v_call: TRBV30
d_call: .
cdr3_length: 11
clone_size: .
cdr3_nt: TGTGCCTGGAGTGTAGGTGGTGAAGCTTTCTTT
cdr3_aa: CAWSVGGEAFF

j_call: TRBJ2-2
v_call: TRBV7-2
d_call: TRBD2
cdr3_length: 17
clone_size: .
cdr3_nt: TGTGCCAGCAACCCCTCCGGGGGGGCTTCGAACACCGGGGAGCTGTTTTTT
cdr3_aa: CASNPSGGASNTGELFF

j_call: TRBJ2-2
v_call: TRBV4-3
d_call: .
cdr3_length: 17
clone_size: once
cdr3_nt: TGCGCCAGCAGCCAAAACTCCCTAGGGGTTAACACCGGGGAGCTGTTTTTT
cdr3_aa: CASSQNSLGVNTGELFF

j_call: TRBJ1-4
v_call: TRBV3-1/TRBV3-2
d_call: .
cdr3_length: 12
clone_size: once
cdr3_nt: TGTGCCAGCAGCCAAGATCGAGAAAAACTGTTTTTT
cdr3_aa: CASSQDREKLFF

j_call: TRBJ2-7
v_call: TRBV6-5
d_call: TRBD1
cdr3_length: 15
clone_size: once
cdr3_nt: TGTGCCAGCAGTTATGACGTGGCAGGGGGCAACGAGCAGTACTTC
cdr3_aa: CASSYDVAGGNEQYF

j_call: TRBJ2-1
v_call: TRBV5-4
d_call: TRBD1
cdr3_length: 13
clone_size: .
cdr3_nt: TGTGCCAGCAGCTTGTTGACAGGACAGGCCCTGTTCTTC
cdr3_aa: CASSLLTGQALFF

j_call: TRBJ1-2
v_call: TRBV27
d_call: .
cdr3_length: 14
clone_size: .
cdr3_nt: TGTGCCAGCAGTTTTTCCCAGGCTGGCTATGGCTACACCTTC
cdr3_aa: CASSFSQAGYGYTF

j_call: TRBJ1-1
v_call: TRBV5-1
d_call: .
cdr3_length: 13
clone_size: few
cdr3_nt: TGCGCCAGCAGCTTGGGAGGGAGCACTGAAGCTTTCTTT
cdr3_aa: CASSLGGSTEAFF

j_call: TRBJ1-1
v_call: TRBV15
d_call: .
cdr3_length: 11
clone_size: .
cdr3_nt: TGTGCCACCGAATTGAACACTGAAGCTTTCTTT
cdr3_aa: CATELNTEAFF

j_call: TRBJ1-1
v_call: TRBV3-1/TRBV3-2
d_call: .
cdr3_length: 18
clone_size: once
cdr3_nt: TGTGCCAGCAGCCAAGATTGGGCAGGGACACTTATGAACACTGAAGCTTTCTTT
cdr3_aa: CASSQDWAGTLMNTEAFF

j_call: TRBJ1-5
v_call: TRBV10-3
d_call: TRBD1
cdr3_length: 13
clone_size: .
cdr3_nt: TGTGCCATCAGTCCCCCAGGGGGACAGCCCCAGCATTTT
cdr3_aa: CAISPPGGQPQHF

j_call: TRBJ2-1
v_call: TRBV5-4
d_call: .
cdr3_length: 15
clone_size: .
cdr3_nt: TGTGCCAGCAGCTTGGACAGGGCCGGCTACAATGAGCAGTTCTTC
cdr3_aa: CASSLDRAGYNEQFF

j_call: TRBJ1-3
v_call: TRBV4-3
d_call: .
cdr3_length: 15
clone_size: .
cdr3_nt: TGCGCCAGCAGCCAAGATCAGAGCTCTGGAAACACCATATATTTT
cdr3_aa: CASSQDQSSGNTIYF

j_call: TRBJ2-1
v_call: TRBV6-2/TRBV6-3
d_call: TRBD2
cdr3_length: 16
clone_size: .
cdr3_nt: TGTGCCAGCAGTTCACCGGGACTAGCCAATCTAAATGAGCAGTTCTTC
cdr3_aa: CASSSPGLANLNEQFF

j_call: TRBJ1-2
v_call: TRBV19
d_call: .
cdr3_length: 15
clone_size: .
cdr3_nt: TGTGCCAGTACCCTTCCCGGGGTTGGGGCTACTGGCTACACCTTC
cdr3_aa: CASTLPGVGATGYTF

j_call: TRBJ2-7
v_call: TRBV27
d_call: .
cdr3_length: 16
clone_size: .
cdr3_nt: TGTGCCAGCAGGGCAGGGTTCGGGCAAACATCCTACGAGCAGTACTTC
cdr3_aa: CASRAGFGQTSYEQYF

j_call: TRBJ2-1
v_call: TRBV7-3
d_call: TRBD1
cdr3_length: 13
clone_size: .
cdr3_nt: TGTGCCAGCAGCCCGGACAGGGGCGGTGAGCAGTTCTTC
cdr3_aa: CASSPDRGGEQFF

j_call: TRBJ2-3
v_call: TRBV19
d_call: .
cdr3_length: 11
clone_size: .
cdr3_nt: TGTGCCACCTTCCGAACAGGAACGCAGTATTTT
cdr3_aa: CATFRTGTQYF

j_call: TRBJ1-4
v_call: TRBV7-9
d_call: .
cdr3_length: 15
clone_size: .
cdr3_nt: TGTGCCAGCAGCTTACAGGGACACTATGGAGAAAAACTGTTTTTT
cdr3_aa: CASSLQGHYGEKLFF

j_call: TRBJ1-4
v_call: TRBV5-5
d_call: TRBD1
cdr3_length: 15
clone_size: .
cdr3_nt: TGTGCCAGCAGCTCCGGGACAGGGGGCTTGGAAAAACTGTTTTTT
cdr3_aa: CASSSGTGGLEKLFF

j_call: TRBJ1-4
v_call: TRBV7-7
d_call: .
cdr3_length: 13
clone_size: .
cdr3_nt: TGTGCCAGCAGCGGGGGGCTGGGTGAAAAACTGTTTTTT
cdr3_aa: CASSGGLGEKLFF

j_call: TRBJ2-7
v_call: TRBV20-1
d_call: TRBD1
cdr3_length: 16
clone_size: .
cdr3_nt: TGCAGTGCTAGTGGACAGGGGGCTCTCTTATCCTACGAGCAGTACTTC
cdr3_aa: CSASGQGALLSYEQYF

j_call: TRBJ2-7
v_call: TRBV2
d_call: TRBD1
cdr3_length: 13
clone_size: .
cdr3_nt: TGTGCCAATTCCGGGACAGGGGGCTACGAGCAGTACTTC
cdr3_aa: CANSGTGGYEQYF

j_call: TRBJ1-4
v_call: TRBV7-2
d_call: .
cdr3_length: 15
clone_size: .
cdr3_nt: TGTGCCAGCAGCTTATTCCAGGGGCCGAATGAAAAACTGTTTTTT
cdr3_aa: CASSLFQGPNEKLFF

j_call: TRBJ1-1
v_call: TRBV7-2
d_call: .
cdr3_length: 13
clone_size: .
cdr3_nt: TGTGCCAGCAGTTTCGACCCCCAGGTTGAAGCTTTCTTT
cdr3_aa: CASSFDPQVEAFF